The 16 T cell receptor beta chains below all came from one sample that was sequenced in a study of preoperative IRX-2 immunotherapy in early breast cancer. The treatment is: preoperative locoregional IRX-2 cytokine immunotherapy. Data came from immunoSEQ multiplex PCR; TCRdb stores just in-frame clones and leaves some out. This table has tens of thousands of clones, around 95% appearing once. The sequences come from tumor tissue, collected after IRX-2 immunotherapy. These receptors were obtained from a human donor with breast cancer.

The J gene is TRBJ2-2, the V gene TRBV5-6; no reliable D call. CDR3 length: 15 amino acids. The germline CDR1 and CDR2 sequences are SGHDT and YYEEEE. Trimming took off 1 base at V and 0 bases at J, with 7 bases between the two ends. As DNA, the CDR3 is TGTGCCAGCAGCTTGCGGGCTGCGAACACCGGGGAGCTGTTTTTT. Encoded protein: CASSLRAANTGELFF.

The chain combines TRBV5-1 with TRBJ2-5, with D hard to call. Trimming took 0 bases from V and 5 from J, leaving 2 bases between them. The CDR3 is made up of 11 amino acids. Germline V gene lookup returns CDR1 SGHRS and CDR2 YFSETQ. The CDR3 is CASSLAETQYF. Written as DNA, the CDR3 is TGCGCCAGCAGCTTGGCGGAGACCCAGTACTTC.

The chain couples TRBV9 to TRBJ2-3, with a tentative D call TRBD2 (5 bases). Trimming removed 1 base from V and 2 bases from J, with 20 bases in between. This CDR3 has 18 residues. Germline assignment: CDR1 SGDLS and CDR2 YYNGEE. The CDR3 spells CASSVPYGRGLATDTQYF. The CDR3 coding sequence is TGTGCCAGCAGCGTACCCTATGGCCGAGGGCTCGCCACAGATACGCAGTATTTT. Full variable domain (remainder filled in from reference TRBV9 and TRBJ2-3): DSGVTQTPKHLITATGQRVTLRCSPRSGDLSVYWYQQSLDQGLQFLIQYYNGEERAKGNILERFSAQQFPDLHSELNLSSLELGDSALYFCASSVPYGRGLATDTQYFGPGTRLTVL.

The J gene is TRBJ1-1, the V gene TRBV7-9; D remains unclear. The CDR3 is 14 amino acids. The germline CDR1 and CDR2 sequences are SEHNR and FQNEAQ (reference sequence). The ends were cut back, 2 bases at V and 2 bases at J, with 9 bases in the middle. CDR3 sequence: CASSLPAGNTEAFF. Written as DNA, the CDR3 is TGTGCCAGCAGCTTACCTGCAGGAAACACTGAAGCTTTCTTT.

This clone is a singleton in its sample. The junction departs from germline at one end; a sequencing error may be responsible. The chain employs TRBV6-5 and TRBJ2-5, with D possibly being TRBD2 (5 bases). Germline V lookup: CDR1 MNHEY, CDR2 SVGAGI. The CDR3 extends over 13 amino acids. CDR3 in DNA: TGTGCCAGCAGCCGAGCGGCTCAAGGGACCCAGTACTTC. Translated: CASSRAAQGTQYF.

The CDR3 nucleotides read TGTGCCAGCAGTTTTGCCGCCTCCTACGAGCAGTACTTC. Amino acids: CASSFAASYEQYF. This chain uses TRBV6-6 with TRBJ2-5, with unresolved D. The J call may be incorrect, as the DNA end agrees better with TRBJ2-7. The CDR3 runs to 13 residues. The germline CDR1 and CDR2 sequences are MNHNY and SVGAGI (reference sequence).

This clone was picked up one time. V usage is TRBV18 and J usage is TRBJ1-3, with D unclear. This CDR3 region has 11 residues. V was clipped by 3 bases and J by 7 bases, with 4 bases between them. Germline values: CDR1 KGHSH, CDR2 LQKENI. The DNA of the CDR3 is TGTGCCAGCTCACCCGGTAACACCATATATTTT. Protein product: CASSPGNTIYF.

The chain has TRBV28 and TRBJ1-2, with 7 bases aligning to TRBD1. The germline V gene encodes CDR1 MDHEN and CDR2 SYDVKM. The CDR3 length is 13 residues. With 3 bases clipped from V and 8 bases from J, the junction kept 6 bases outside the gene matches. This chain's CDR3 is CASSFGGGNGYTF. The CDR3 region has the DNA TGTGCCAGCAGTTTCGGAGGGGGCAACGGCTACACCTTC.

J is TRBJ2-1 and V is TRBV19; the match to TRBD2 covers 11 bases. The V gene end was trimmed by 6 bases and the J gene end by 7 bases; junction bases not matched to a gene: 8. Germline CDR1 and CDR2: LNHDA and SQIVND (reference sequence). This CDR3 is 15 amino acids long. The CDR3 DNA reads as TGTGCCAGTAGATCCCTCACTAGCGGGGGTAATGAGCAGTTCTTC. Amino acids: CASRSLTSGGNEQFF.

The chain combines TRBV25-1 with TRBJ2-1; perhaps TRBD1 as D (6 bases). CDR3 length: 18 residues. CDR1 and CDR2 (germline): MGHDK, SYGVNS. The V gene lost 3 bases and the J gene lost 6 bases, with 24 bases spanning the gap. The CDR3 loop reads CASSDPLRGRGRTNEQFF. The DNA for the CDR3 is TGTGCCAGCAGTGACCCGTTACGGGGCAGGGGAAGGACCAATGAGCAGTTCTTC.

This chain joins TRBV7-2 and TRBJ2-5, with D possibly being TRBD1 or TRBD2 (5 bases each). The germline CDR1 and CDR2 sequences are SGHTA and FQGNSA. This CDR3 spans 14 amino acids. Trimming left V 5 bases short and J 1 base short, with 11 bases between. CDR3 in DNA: TGTGCCAGCAGCCGTTTGGGACGCCAAGAGACCCAGTACTTC. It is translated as CASSRLGRQETQYF.

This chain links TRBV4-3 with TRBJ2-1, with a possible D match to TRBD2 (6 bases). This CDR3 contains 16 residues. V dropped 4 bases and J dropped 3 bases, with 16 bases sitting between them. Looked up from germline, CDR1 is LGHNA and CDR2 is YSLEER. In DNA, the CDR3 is TGCGCCAGCAGCCGGAACAGACTAGGAGGCTACAATGAGCAGTTCTTC. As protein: CASSRNRLGGYNEQFF.

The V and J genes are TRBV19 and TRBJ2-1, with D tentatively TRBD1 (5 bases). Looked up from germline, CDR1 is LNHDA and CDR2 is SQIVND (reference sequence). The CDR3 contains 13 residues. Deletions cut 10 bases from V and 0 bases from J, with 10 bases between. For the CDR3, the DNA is TGTGCCACCCGACAGAGCTCCTACAATGAGCAGTTCTTC. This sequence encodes CATRQSSYNEQFF. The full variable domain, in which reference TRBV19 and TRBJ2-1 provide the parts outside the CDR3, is DGGITQSPKYLFRKEGQNVTLSCEQNLNHDAMYWYRQDPGQGLRLIYYSQIVNDFQKGDIAEGYSVSREKKESFPLTVTSAQKNPTAFYLCATRQSSYNEQFFGPGTRLTVL.

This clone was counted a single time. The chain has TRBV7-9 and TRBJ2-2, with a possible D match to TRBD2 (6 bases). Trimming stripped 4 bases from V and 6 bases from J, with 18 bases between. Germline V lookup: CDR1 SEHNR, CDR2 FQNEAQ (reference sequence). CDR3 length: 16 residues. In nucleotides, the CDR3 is TGTGCCAGCAGCTCCCCAAGACGCGGGATGTCCGGGGAGCTGTTTTTT. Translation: CASSSPRRGMSGELFF.

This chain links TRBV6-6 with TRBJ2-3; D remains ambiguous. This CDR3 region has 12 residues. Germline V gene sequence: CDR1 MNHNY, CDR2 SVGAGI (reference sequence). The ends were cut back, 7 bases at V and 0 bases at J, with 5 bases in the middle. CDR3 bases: TGTGCCAGCACATCGAGCACAGATACGCAGTATTTT. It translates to CASTSSTDTQYF.

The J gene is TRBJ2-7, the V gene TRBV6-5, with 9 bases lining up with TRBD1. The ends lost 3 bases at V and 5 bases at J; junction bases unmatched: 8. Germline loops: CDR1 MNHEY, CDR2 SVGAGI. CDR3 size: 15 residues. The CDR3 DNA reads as TGTGCCAGCAGTTATTCACAGGGGGCTCTCCACGAGCAGTACTTC. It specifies CASSYSQGALHEQYF.